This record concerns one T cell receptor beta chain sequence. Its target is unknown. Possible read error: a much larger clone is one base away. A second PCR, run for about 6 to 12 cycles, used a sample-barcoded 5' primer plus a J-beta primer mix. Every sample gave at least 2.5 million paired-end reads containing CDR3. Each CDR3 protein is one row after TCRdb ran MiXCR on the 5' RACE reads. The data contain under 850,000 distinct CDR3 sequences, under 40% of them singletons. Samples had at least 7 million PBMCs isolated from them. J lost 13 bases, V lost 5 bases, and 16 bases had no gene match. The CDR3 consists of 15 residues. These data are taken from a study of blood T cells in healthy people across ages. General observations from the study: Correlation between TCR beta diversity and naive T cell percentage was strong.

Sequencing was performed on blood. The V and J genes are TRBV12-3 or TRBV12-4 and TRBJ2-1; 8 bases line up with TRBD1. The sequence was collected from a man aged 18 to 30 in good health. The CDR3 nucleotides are TGTGCCAGCAGTCCTCGGACAGGGTTGATAGAGACCCAGTTCTTC. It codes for CASSPRTGLIETQFF.